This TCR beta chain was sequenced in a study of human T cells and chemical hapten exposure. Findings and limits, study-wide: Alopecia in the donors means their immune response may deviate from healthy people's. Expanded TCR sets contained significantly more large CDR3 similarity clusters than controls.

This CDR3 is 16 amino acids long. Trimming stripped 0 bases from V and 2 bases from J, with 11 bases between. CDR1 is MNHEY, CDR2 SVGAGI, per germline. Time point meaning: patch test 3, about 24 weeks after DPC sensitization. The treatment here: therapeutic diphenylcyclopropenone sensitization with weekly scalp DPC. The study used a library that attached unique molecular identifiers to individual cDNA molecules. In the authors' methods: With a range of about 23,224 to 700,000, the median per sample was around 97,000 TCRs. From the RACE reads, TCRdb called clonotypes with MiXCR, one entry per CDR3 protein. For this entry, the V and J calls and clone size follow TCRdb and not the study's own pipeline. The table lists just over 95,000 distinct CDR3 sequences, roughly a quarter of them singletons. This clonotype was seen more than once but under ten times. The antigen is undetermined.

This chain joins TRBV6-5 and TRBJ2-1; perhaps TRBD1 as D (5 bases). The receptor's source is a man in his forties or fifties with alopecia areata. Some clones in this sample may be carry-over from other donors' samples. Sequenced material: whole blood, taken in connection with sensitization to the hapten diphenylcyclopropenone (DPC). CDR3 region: CASSYSFAGTYNEQFF. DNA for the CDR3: TGTGCCAGCAGTTACTCTTTCGCAGGGACCTACAATGAGCAGTTCTTC.